The clone carrying this TCR beta chain showed up just a few times. Each cDNA molecule carried a unique molecular identifier. TCRdb called the 5' RACE reads again in MiXCR, with one record for every CDR3 protein. This sample has approximately 50,000 distinct CDR3 sequences, with roughly 8.2% found just once. This entry belongs to a study of early T cells in non-severe SARS-CoV-2 infection. Turning to the study itself: Alpha and beta chains were unpaired, from unsorted whole-blood bulk RNA.

V lost 0 bases and J 1 base, leaving 12 bases between the germline ends. Germline loops: CDR1 SGHRS, CDR2 YFSETQ. CDR3 length equals 16 residues. This clonotype originated in an adult who was a healthcare worker with PCR-confirmed SARS-CoV-2 infection or an uninfected control (not recorded which). This rearrangement joins TRBV5-1 to TRBJ2-3, with D perhaps TRBD2 (6 bases). The sequenced material came from whole blood. The CDR3 DNA is TGCGCCAGCAGCTTGGCCGCTAGCGCCGGCACAGATACGCAGTATTTT. Translating it yields CASSLAASAGTDTQYF. The full variable domain, with the rest looked up from reference TRBV5-1 and TRBJ2-3, is KAGVTQTPRYLIKTRGQQVTLSCSPISGHRSVSWYQQTPGQGLQFLFEYFSETQRNKGNFPGRFSGRQFSNSRSEMNVSTLELGDSALYLCASSLAASAGTDTQYFGPGTRLTVL.